The 28 T cell receptor beta chains presented below share a single source sample, sequenced in a study of blood T cells in healthy people across ages. Alongside a J-beta primer mix, a sample-barcoded 5' primer served in a second PCR lasting about 7 to 11 cycles. TCRdb reanalysed the 5' RACE reads using MiXCR and keeps one entry per CDR3 protein. The sample yields approximately 1.5 million distinct CDR3 sequences, about 31% seen once. The material sequenced was blood. The receptors were sampled from a woman aged 25 to 39 in good health.

This clonotype has ten or more counts. The chain employs TRBV29-1 and TRBJ2-1; TRBD2 is a possible D gene (6 bases). The CDR3 covers 11 residues. The germline V gene has CDR1 SQVTM and CDR2 ANQGSEA. CDR3 in amino acids: CTVWRDPEQFF. In DNA, the CDR3 is TGCACTGTTTGGAGGGACCCTGAGCAGTTCTTC.

V is TRBV6-2 or TRBV6-3 and J is TRBJ2-1; 9 nucleotides line up with TRBD1. The CDR3 contains 18 residues. The J segment lost 3 bases and the V segment lost 2 bases, leaving 11 bases of the junction unmatched. Germline loops: CDR1 MNHEY, CDR2 SVGEGT. As DNA, the CDR3 is TGTGCCAGCAGTTACACCCGGGACAGGGCCCTTTTCTACAATGAGCAGTTCTTC. Its translation is CASSYTRDRALFYNEQFF.

V gene TRBV6-1 combines with J gene TRBJ2-3; 7 bases map to TRBD2. Germline-derived CDR1 and CDR2 are MNHNS and SASEGT. This CDR3 is built from 15 residues. Trimming cost V 7 bases and J 2 bases; bases outside gene matches: 9. Here the CDR3 DNA reads TGTGCCAGCACCGGAGTAGCGGGCACCACAGATACGCAGTATTTT. It encodes CASTGVAGTTDTQYF.

This clonotype was seen more than once but under ten times. The gene calls are TRBV7-9 and TRBJ2-3, with 14 bases matching TRBD2. V trimming: 2 bases; J trimming: 5 bases; junction bases outside the gene matches: 3. Per germline, CDR1 SEHNR and CDR2 FQNEAQ (reference sequence). The CDR3 loop spans 16 amino acids. DNA for the CDR3: TGTGCCAGCAGCTTACACGGGACTAGCGGGAGAGATACGCAGTATTTT. Its protein is CASSLHGTSGRDTQYF.

The chain carries TRBV12-3 or TRBV12-4 and TRBJ2-3; D remains ambiguous. Between the trimmed V and J ends, which lost 5 bases and 11 bases, there was a span of 20 bases. The CDR3 extends over 14 amino acids. The CDR3 reads CASSDGVRADVQYF. The CDR3 nucleotides read TGTGCCAGCAGTGACGGAGTGAGAGCAGATGTGCAGTATTTT.

The rearrangement links TRBV7-6 to TRBJ1-1, with D possibly TRBD1 on 6 matching bases. V was cut by 4 bases and J by 7 bases, with 13 bases left in between. Per the germline V gene, CDR1 is SGHVS and CDR2 is FNYEAQ. This CDR3 region has 13 residues. CDR3 residues: CASSSPGAVEAFF. The CDR3 coding sequence is TGTGCCAGCAGCTCGCCGGGGGCTGTTGAAGCTTTCTTT.

This clonotype has just a few counts. The CDR3 loop is CAISTGQGQPQHF. DNA of the CDR3: TGTGCCATCAGTACAGGCCAGGGGCAGCCCCAGCATTTT. The chain combines TRBV10-3 with TRBJ1-5; TRBD1 might be the D (6 bases). Germline V gene lookup returns CDR1 ENHRY and CDR2 SYGVKD. This CDR3 region has 13 residues. The V end lost 5 bases, the J end lost 7 bases, and 12 bases lay between the germline ends.

The rearrangement uses TRBV6-1 and TRBJ2-7; weak D call: TRBD1 (6 bases). The CDR3 is 14 amino acids. V lost 6 bases and J lost 3, with 15 bases in between. Germline loops: CDR1 MNHNS, CDR2 SASEGT. The CDR3 is CASRARDTYYEQYF. In nucleotides, the CDR3 is TGTGCCAGCAGGGCCCGGGACACTTACTACGAGCAGTACTTC.

CDR3 in amino acids: CASSEAAGVSSYNEQFF. CDR3 in DNA: TGTGCCAGCAGTGAGGCCGCGGGAGTAAGCTCCTACAATGAGCAGTTCTTC. The chain couples TRBV6-4 to TRBJ2-1, with 7 positions matching TRBD2. The CDR3 totals 17 residues. Trimming took 3 bases from V and 0 from J; bases not matched to a gene: 8. From germline, CDR1 is MRHNA and CDR2 SNTAGT.

In this sample, this clonotype turned up a few times. Written as DNA, the CDR3 is TGTGCCAGCAGTCCGACAGGGGTTAGGACAGATACGCAGTATTTT. Amino acid sequence: CASSPTGVRTDTQYF. The rearrangement uses TRBV21-1 and TRBJ2-3; no check of the table's D call, TRBD1, against the DNA was made. TRBV21-1 is a pseudogene. The CDR3 sequence is 15 residues long.

This rearrangement joins TRBV27 to TRBJ2-7, with TRBD2 matching over 7 bases. Losses at the gene ends were 3 bases for V and 2 bases for J; bases not matched to a gene: 7. Germline V gene lookup returns CDR1 MNHEY and CDR2 SMNVEV (reference sequence). The CDR3 length is 15 residues. In DNA, the CDR3 is TGTGCCAGCAGTTTGGGCGGACTAGGCCCCTACGAGCAGTACTTC. Translation gives CASSLGGLGPYEQYF.

This clonotype has a handful of counts. The chain carries TRBV20-1 and TRBJ2-7; 7 nucleotides agree with TRBD1. CDR1 is DFQATT, CDR2 SNEGSKA, per germline (reference sequence). V lost 1 base and J lost 3; bases outside the gene matches: 6. The CDR3 is 14 amino acids. The CDR3 reads CSARGTDRVYEQYF. The CDR3 DNA follows: TGCAGTGCTAGAGGGACCGACAGGGTCTACGAGCAGTACTTC.

This sequence joins TRBV12-3 or TRBV12-4 and TRBJ2-3; D is unresolved. Trimming pared 8 bases from V and 2 bases from J, leaving 8 bases between. The CDR3 length is 12 residues. Written as DNA, the CDR3 is TGTGCCAGCGCCGGCTACACAGATACGCAGTATTTT. Translating it yields CASAGYTDTQYF.

For this clonotype: One end of the junction varies from germline; a read error may be responsible. The chain recombines TRBV6-1 with TRBJ2-1; D call uncertain. Germline CDR1 and CDR2: MNHNS and SASEGT. This CDR3 spans 17 amino acids. The DNA of the CDR3 is TGTGCCAGTAGTGAAAGGGTGGCAGGTATCCCCTACAATGAGCAGTTCTTC. Its protein product is CASSERVAGIPYNEQFF.

This clonotype was recorded at least ten times. The chain recombines TRBV5-5 with TRBJ1-1, with unresolved D. V lost 0 bases to trimming and J lost 0 bases, with 3 bases between them. The germline CDR1 and CDR2 sequences are SGHKS and YYEKEE (reference sequence). The length of the CDR3 is 13 residues. The CDR3 coding sequence is TGTGCCAGCAGCTTGGCCTTGAACACTGAAGCTTTCTTT. Protein product: CASSLALNTEAFF.

Of note for this clonotype: Germline is not matched at one junction end, which may reflect a read error. J is TRBJ1-6 and V is TRBV9; weak D call: TRBD1 (6 bases). The CDR3 has 15 residues. The germline gives CDR1 SGDLS, CDR2 YYNGEE. CDR3 loop: CASSPGTRKGSPPHF. The CDR3 DNA reads TGTGCCAGCAGCCCAGGGACACGGAAAGGTTCACCCCCCCACTTT.

This clonotype has more than one count but fewer than ten. The CDR3 protein is CSAFHLARAAEQYF. DNA of the CDR3: TGCAGTGCTTTTCACCTAGCGCGGGCGGCCGAGCAGTACTTC. The V gene is TRBV20-1, the J gene TRBJ2-7, with a weak D call TRBD2 (6 bases). CDR1 and CDR2 from the germline V gene are DFQATT and SNEGSKA (reference sequence). Trimming took 5 bases from V and 6 from J, leaving 20 bases between them. The CDR3 is 14 amino acids.

The table lists this clonotype with many counts. The chain links TRBV10-3 to TRBJ2-3, with D maybe TRBD1 (6 bases). The CDR3 runs 18 residues. V lost 5 bases and J 2 bases, leaving 23 bases between the germline ends. Per the germline V gene, CDR1 is ENHRY and CDR2 is SYGVKD. The CDR3 bases are TGTGCCATCAGTAACCCCCGGGACACGGCTGGGGACACAGATACGCAGTATTTT. Its translation: CAISNPRDTAGDTDTQYF.

The chain is built from TRBV29-1 and TRBJ1-2; D unresolved. CDR3 length: 12 amino acids. Trimming took 3 bases from V and 2 from J, leaving 7 bases between them. Germline CDR1 reads SQVTM; CDR2 reads ANQGSEA. CDR3 sequence reads: CSVEAANYGYTF. The DNA of the CDR3 is TGCAGCGTTGAGGCAGCCAACTATGGCTACACCTTC.

V gene TRBV7-3 combines with J gene TRBJ2-3; 8 nucleotides align to TRBD1. The germline V gene encodes CDR1 SGHTA and CDR2 FQGTGA. V gave up 6 bases and J gave up 3 bases; unmatched junction bases: 17. The CDR3 runs 18 residues. CDR3 coding DNA: TGTGCCAGCAGAGCGTGGGGAGGACAGGGAGGAGGAACAGATACGCAGTATTTT. It is translated as CASRAWGGQGGGTDTQYF.

This clonotype was seen a handful of times. This rearrangement joins TRBV14 to TRBJ2-5; D is ambiguous. The CDR3 is 15 residues long. The germline V and J ends were trimmed by 0 bases and 5 bases, with 13 bases remaining between them. CDR1 and CDR2 (germline): SGHDN, FVKESK. The CDR3 reads CASSQDLFPAETQYF. The CDR3 region has the DNA TGTGCCAGCAGCCAAGATCTCTTCCCGGCGGAGACCCAGTACTTC. Looking up the rest from reference TRBV14 and TRBJ2-5 gives the full variable domain: EAGVTQFPSHSVIEKGQTVTLRCDPISGHDNLYWYRRVMGKEIKFLLHFVKESKQDESGMPNNRFLAERTGGTYSTLKVQPAELEDSGVYFCASSQDLFPAETQYFGPGTRLLVL.

The chain links TRBV5-6 to TRBJ2-1, with D possibly being TRBD2 (6 bases). Trimming removed 1 base at V and 2 bases at J, with 10 bases between. CDR1 SGHDT and CDR2 YYEEEE come from the germline V gene. This CDR3 is built from 15 residues. Written as DNA, the CDR3 is TGTGCCAGCAGCTTGTGGAGACTAGCCTACAATGAGCAGTTCTTC. Protein: CASSLWRLAYNEQFF.

As regards this clonotype: Relative to the germline gene, one junction end is altered; a read error may explain this. The chain employs TRBV5-6 and TRBJ2-3; 13 nucleotides line up with TRBD2. Germline V gene lookup returns CDR1 SGHDT and CDR2 YYEEEE. This CDR3 is 16 amino acids long. DNA for the CDR3: TGTGCCAGCAGCTTGGGGACTAGCGGGGGAGCAGATATGCAGTATTTT. This sequence encodes CASSLGTSGGADMQYF.

The genes are TRBV7-2 and TRBJ2-7; TRBD2 agrees at 8 bases. Germline trimming cut 1 base from V and 6 bases from J; bases unmatched to any gene: 5. Looked up from germline, CDR1 is SGHTA and CDR2 is FQGNSA. The CDR3 sequence is 14 residues long. The CDR3 sequence is CASSLEGTSGEQYF. The CDR3 DNA reads TGTGCCAGCAGCTTAGAGGGGACTAGTGGCGAGCAGTACTTC.

This clonotype was detected only a few times. The chain links TRBV2 to TRBJ2-3; TRBD1 agrees at 9 bases. The trim removed 9 bases at V and 4 bases at J, leaving 8 bases unmatched. CDR1 is SNHLY, CDR2 FYNNEI, per germline. This CDR3 comprises 14 residues. The CDR3 nucleotides are TGTGCCAGTGCCCGGGACAGGGCTGCAGATACGCAGTATTTT. Translated: CASARDRAADTQYF.

Only a few counts were recorded for this clonotype. The chain links TRBV5-1 to TRBJ2-1, with no clear D. The V gene's germline CDR1 is SGHRS and CDR2 YFSETQ. The CDR3 loop spans 14 amino acids. V lost 2 bases and J 1 base, leaving 7 bases between the germline ends. CDR3 DNA: TGCGCCAGCAGCTTCGATGTGTCCTACAATGAGCAGTTCTTC. Residues: CASSFDVSYNEQFF.

This clonotype has more than one count but fewer than ten. The rearrangement uses TRBV25-1 and TRBJ2-3, with D tentatively TRBD1 or TRBD2 (7 bases each). This CDR3 is built from 15 residues. Trimming stripped 6 bases from V and 3 bases from J, with 16 bases between. The V gene's germline CDR1 is MGHDK and CDR2 SYGVNS. The CDR3 DNA is TGTGCCAGCAGGGGGAGGGGGCGCGTTACAGATACGCAGTATTTT. Its translation is CASRGRGRVTDTQYF.

The table lists this clonotype with a few counts. The chain links TRBV10-3 to TRBJ2-7; perhaps TRBD2 as D (6 bases). Trimming cost V 3 bases and J 3 bases, with 12 bases left between them. The CDR3 consists of 14 residues. Looked up from germline, CDR1 is ENHRY and CDR2 is SYGVKD. CDR3 bases: TGTGCCATCAGTGACACCCACGGGAGCTACGAGCAGTACTTC. This gives the protein CAISDTHGSYEQYF.